These T cell receptor beta chains were read from a single sample in a study of CD8+CD57+ T cells in acquired aplastic anemia. TCRdb re-called the reads through MiXCR, storing one row per CDR3 protein. The sample has hundreds of thousands of distinct CDR3 sequences; under 55% are singletons. Sequenced: sorted CD4+, CD8+, or CD8+CD57+ T cells (not recorded which) from PBMCs. The receptors stem from a human donor with aplastic anemia. CDR3s include the opening cysteine and the closing phenylalanine or tryptophan. The D gene is left open where the match is weak. Only part of the rows carry a size: once, few, many, or a class if the clone is expanded.

>TRBV3-1|16|.|TRBJ2-3|.
TGTGCCAGCAGCCCCTGGGCCGCGTCCGGCACAGATACGCAGTATTTT
CASSPWAASGTDTQYF
>TRBV10-2|18|TRBD2|TRBJ2-3|many
TGCGCCAGCAGTGAGACCATGTGGGGGGGGGATAGCAAAGATACGCAGTATTTT
CASSETMWGGDSKDTQYF
>TRBV30|12|TRBD1|TRBJ1-1|.
TGTGCCTGGGACAGGGGGAACACTGAAGCTTTCTTT
CAWDRGNTEAFF
>TRBV2|13|.|TRBJ1-4|many
TGTGCCACCTCTCGGGTTGTGTCGGAAAAACTGTTTTTT
CATSRVVSEKLFF
>TRBV6-1|14|.|TRBJ1-2|many
TGTGCCAGCAGTGAAGCGGGCCTCCCGTATGGCTACACCTTC
CASSEAGLPYGYTF
>TRBV19|15|.|TRBJ1-4|.
TGTGCCAGTAGGCGTGACAGCCTCACTAATGAAAAACTGTTTTTT
CASRRDSLTNEKLFF
>TRBV24-1|13|.|TRBJ2-7|.
TGTGCCACCAGAAACGGCGGAGGGGACGAGCAGTACTTC
CATRNGGGDEQYF
>TRBV5-1|15|TRBD1|TRBJ2-7|.
TGCGCCAGCAGCATACCGGGACAGCGAGTCTACGAGCAGTACTTC
CASSIPGQRVYEQYF
>TRBV20-1|19|.|TRBJ1-5|.
TGCAGTGCTACCACCGCCGGGACTTCAATTCCTTATAGCAATCAGCCCCAGCATTTT
CSATTAGTSIPYSNQPQHF
>TRBV10-2|14|TRBD1|TRBJ1-1|.
TGCGCCAGCAACGAGGGGGACAGAAACACTGAAGCTTTCTTT
CASNEGDRNTEAFF
>TRBV6-6|13|TRBD2|TRBJ2-2|.
TGTGGAGCGGGGAACTCCAACACCGGGGAGCTGTTTTTT
CGAGNSNTGELFF
>TRBV5-8|14|.|TRBJ2-1|many
TGTGCCAGCAGCTCTCGAGGGGGATACAATGAGCAGTTCTTC
CASSSRGGYNEQFF
>TRBV19|11|.|TRBJ2-4|.
TGTGCCAGTAGTATAGTAGGCATTCAGTACTTC
CASSIVGIQYF
>TRBV28|13|.|TRBJ1-3|many
TGTGCCAGCTTGGAACAGGGCGAAAACACCATATATTTT
CASLEQGENTIYF
>TRBV7-7|14|.|TRBJ2-3|few
TGTGCTAGCAGCCCTGCATCGAGGGCAGATACGCAGTATTTT
CASSPASRADTQYF
>TRBV20-1|18|.|TRBJ2-7|.
TGCAGTGCTAGAAAAGACAGGTGTTGGGAGGCTACCTCCTACGAGCAGTACTTC
CSARKDRCWEATSYEQYF
>TRBV27|13|.|TRBJ1-1|few
TGTGCCAGCAGCCGCAGGGTGAACACTGAAGCTTTCTTT
CASSRRVNTEAFF
>TRBV29-1|15|.|TRBJ2-7|.
TGCAGCGTTGGGGGCACGGGGCGGGTAGCCTACGAGCAGTACTTC
CSVGGTGRVAYEQYF
>TRBV5-1|12|.|TRBJ2-2|.
TGTGCCAGCAGCCCCCCCGGGCGAGAGCTGTTTTTT
CASSPPGRELFF
>TRBV7-8|18|.|TRBJ1-2|many
TGTGCCAGCAGCTTAGCGGGGGACCTTGGAGTTCAGGGCTATGGCTACACCTTC
CASSLAGDLGVQGYGYTF
>TRBV5-8|17|.|TRBJ1-2|many
TGTGCCAGCAGCTTAAGACTTGGGACCCAAGCTAACTATGGCTACACCTTC
CASSLRLGTQANYGYTF
>TRBV7-9|15|.|TRBJ1-2|once
TGTGCCAGCAGCTTACAGGTTGGACAATCCTATGGCTACACCTTC
CASSLQVGQSYGYTF
>TRBV7-2|15|.|TRBJ1-4|once
TGTGCCAGCAGCTCCATAGGGGGGAGGAGTGAAAAACTGTTTTTT
CASSSIGGRSEKLFF
>TRBV7-6|15|TRBD1|TRBJ1-1|.
TGTGCCAGCAGCTCTGACAGGGGGCGAGACACTGAAGCTTTCTTT
CASSSDRGRDTEAFF
>TRBV29-1|16|TRBD2|TRBJ2-3|.
TGCAGCGTTTTGACAGAGCTAGCGGGGCGCCCAGATACGCAGTATTTT
CSVLTELAGRPDTQYF
>TRBV14|17|.|TRBJ2-7|many
TGTGCCAGCAGCCCGGAGGGGACCGTTAGATCTCGTTACGAGCAGTACTTC
CASSPEGTVRSRYEQYF
>TRBV2|14|TRBD1|TRBJ2-1|many
TGTGCCAGCAGGACGGACAGGGCGAGGGATGAGCAGTTCTTC
CASRTDRARDEQFF
>TRBV7-8|15|TRBD1|TRBJ1-3|few
TGTGCCAGCAGCCCGACAGGGGCCTTTGGAAACACCATATATTTT
CASSPTGAFGNTIYF
>TRBV25-1|15|.|TRBJ1-2|.
TGTGCCAGCAGTGAATGGGAGGGCGCGGCCTATGGCTACACCTTC
CASSEWEGAAYGYTF
>TRBV19|13|.|TRBJ1-2|many
TGTGCCAGTAGTATAGATTCCGGGGATGGCTACACCTTC
CASSIDSGDGYTF
>TRBV19|15|TRBD2|TRBJ2-3|.
TGTGCCAGTAGCGTCAGCGGGGCTAGCACAGATACGCAGTATTTT
CASSVSGASTDTQYF
>TRBV6-1|11|.|TRBJ2-5|.
TGTGCCAGCAGTGAAGGTCAGCCCCAGTACTTC
CASSEGQPQYF
>TRBV7-9|14|TRBD1|TRBJ2-5|few
TGTGCCAGCAGCCACAAAACAGGGGGGGAGACCCAGTACTTC
CASSHKTGGETQYF
>TRBV19|13|.|TRBJ2-3|.
TGTGCCAGTGGCGGACTCCTCACAGATACGCAGTATTTT
CASGGLLTDTQYF
>TRBV20-1|16|TRBD2|TRBJ2-1|.
TGCAGTGCGGTACGGAGCGGGGGGGCAAGCGACAATGAGCAGTTCTTC
CSAVRSGGASDNEQFF
>TRBV7-9|15|.|TRBJ1-2|.
TGTGCCAGCAGCTTACCATGGAGGGATAACTATGGCTACACCTTC
CASSLPWRDNYGYTF
>TRBV5-1|15|.|TRBJ1-2|many
TGCGCCAGCAGCCCAGGACCCGAGGGCGACTATGGCTACACCTTC
CASSPGPEGDYGYTF
>TRBV19|15|TRBD2|TRBJ2-1|many
TGTGCCAGTAGTCCCGGGACTAGCGGGGGGCGGGAGCAGTTCTTC
CASSPGTSGGREQFF
>TRBV14|16|.|TRBJ2-3|few
TGTGCCAGCTCACCCCAAGGACAGTTTGGTACAGATACGCAGTATTTT
CASSPQGQFGTDTQYF
>TRBV15|17|.|TRBJ2-7|.
TGTGCCACCAGCAGCCCACTATCGGGTCTCAGCTCCTACGAGCAGTACTTC
CATSSPLSGLSSYEQYF
>TRBV12-3/TRBV12-4|15|TRBD2|TRBJ2-3|many
TGTGCCAGCAGTTTCCGGGGGGGGAAGGCAGATACGCAGTATTTT
CASSFRGGKADTQYF
>TRBV6-6|16|TRBD1|TRBJ2-2|many
TGTGCCAGCGGGGATCTGGGACAGCCGAACACCGGGGAGCTGTTTTTT
CASGDLGQPNTGELFF
>TRBV10-2|14|TRBD1|TRBJ2-7|.
TGCGCCAGCAGCACGGAAGGGGGCTTCTACGAGCAGTACTTC
CASSTEGGFYEQYF
>TRBV25-1|13|TRBD2|TRBJ2-7|.
TGTGCCAGCAGTCGCGGGGGACCCTACGAGCAGTACTTC
CASSRGGPYEQYF
>TRBV5-1|16|.|TRBJ1-1|many
TGCGCCAGCAGCTTGGGGGGCAGGGGCAAGGCCACTGAAGCTTTCTTT
CASSLGGRGKATEAFF
>TRBV6-6|14|.|TRBJ2-7|many
TGTGCCAGCAGTTCCCCCGCAGCTTCCTACGAGCAGTACTTC
CASSSPAASYEQYF
>TRBV12-3/TRBV12-4|13|.|TRBJ1-4|.
TGTGCCAGCAGTTTGGTCGGAGAATGTCAAACTGTTTTT
CASSLVGECQTVF